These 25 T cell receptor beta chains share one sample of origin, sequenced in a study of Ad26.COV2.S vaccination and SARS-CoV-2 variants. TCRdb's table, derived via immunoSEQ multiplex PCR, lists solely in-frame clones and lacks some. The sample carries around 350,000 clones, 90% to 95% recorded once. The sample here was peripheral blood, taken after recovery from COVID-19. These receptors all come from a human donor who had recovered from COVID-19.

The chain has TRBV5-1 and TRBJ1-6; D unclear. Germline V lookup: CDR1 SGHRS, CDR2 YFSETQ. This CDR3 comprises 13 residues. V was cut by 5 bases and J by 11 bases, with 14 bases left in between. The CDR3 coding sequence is TGCGCCAGCAGTACGACCCTAAGGACACCCCTCCACTTT. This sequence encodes CASSTTLRTPLHF.

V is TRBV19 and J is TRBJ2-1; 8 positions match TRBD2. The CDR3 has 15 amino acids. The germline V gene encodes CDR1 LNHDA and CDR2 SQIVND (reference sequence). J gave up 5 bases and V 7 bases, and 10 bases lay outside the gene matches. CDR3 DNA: TGTGCCAGTATCAGTTTATCAGCGGGGGACAATGAGCAGTTCTTC. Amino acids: CASISLSAGDNEQFF.

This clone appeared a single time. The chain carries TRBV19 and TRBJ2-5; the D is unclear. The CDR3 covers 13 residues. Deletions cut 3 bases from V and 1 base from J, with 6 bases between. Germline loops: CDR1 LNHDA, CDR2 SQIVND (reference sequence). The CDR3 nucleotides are TGTGCCAGTAGTATGTCAACCCAAGAGACCCAGTACTTC. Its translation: CASSMSTQETQYF.

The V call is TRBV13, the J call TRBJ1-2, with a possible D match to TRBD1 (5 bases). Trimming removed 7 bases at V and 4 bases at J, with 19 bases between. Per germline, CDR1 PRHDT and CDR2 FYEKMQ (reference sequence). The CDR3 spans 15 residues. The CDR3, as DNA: TGTGCCAGCACCGAACGGGGCAGGGCTCCCTATGGCTACACCTTC. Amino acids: CASTERGRAPYGYTF.

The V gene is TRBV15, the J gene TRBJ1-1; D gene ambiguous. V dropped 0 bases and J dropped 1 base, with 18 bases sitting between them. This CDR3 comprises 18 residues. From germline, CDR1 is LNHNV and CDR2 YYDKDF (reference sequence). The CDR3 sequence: CATSRDKWREGRNTEAFF. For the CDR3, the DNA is TGTGCCACCAGCAGAGATAAATGGAGGGAAGGGAGGAACACTGAAGCTTTCTTT.

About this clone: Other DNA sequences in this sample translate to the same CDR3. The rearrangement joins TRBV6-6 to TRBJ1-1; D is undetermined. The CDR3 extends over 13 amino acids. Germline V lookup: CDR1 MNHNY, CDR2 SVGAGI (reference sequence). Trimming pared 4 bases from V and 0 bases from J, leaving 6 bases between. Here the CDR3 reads CASSFDLNTEAFF. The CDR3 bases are TGTGCCAGCAGTTTCGATTTGAACACTGAAGCTTTCTTT.

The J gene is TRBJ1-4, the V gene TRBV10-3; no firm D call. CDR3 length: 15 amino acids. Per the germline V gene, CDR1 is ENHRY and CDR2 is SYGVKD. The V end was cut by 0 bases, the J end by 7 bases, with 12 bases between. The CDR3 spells CAISESTGSGEKLFF. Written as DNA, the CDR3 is TGTGCCATCAGTGAGTCGACCGGGAGTGGTGAAAAACTGTTTTTT.

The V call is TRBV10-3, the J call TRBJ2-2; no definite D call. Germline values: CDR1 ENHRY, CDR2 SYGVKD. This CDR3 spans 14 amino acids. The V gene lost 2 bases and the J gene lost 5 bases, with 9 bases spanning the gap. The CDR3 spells CAISETLGTGELFF. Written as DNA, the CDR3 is TGTGCCATCAGTGAGACCTTGGGAACCGGGGAGCTGTTTTTT.

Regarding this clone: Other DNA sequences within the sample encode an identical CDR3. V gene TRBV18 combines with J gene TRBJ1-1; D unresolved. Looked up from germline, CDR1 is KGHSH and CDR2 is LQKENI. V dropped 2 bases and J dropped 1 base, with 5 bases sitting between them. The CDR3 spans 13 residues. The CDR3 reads CASSPTENTEAFF. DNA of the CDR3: TGTGCCAGCTCACCAACAGAGAACACTGAAGCTTTCTTT. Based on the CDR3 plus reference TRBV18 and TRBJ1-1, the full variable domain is NAGVMQNPRHLVRRRGQEARLRCSPMKGHSHVYWYRQLPEEGLKFMVYLQKENIIDESGMPKERFSAEFPKEGPSILRIQQVVRGDSAAYFCASSPTENTEAFFGQGTRLTVV.

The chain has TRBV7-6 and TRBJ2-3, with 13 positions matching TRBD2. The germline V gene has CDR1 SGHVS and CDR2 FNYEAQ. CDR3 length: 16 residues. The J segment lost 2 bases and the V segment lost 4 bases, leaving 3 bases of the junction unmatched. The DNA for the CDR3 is TGTGCCAGCAGCTCCGGACTAGCGGGGGTCACAGATACGCAGTATTTT. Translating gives CASSSGLAGVTDTQYF. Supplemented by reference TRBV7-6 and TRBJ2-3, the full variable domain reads GAGVSQSPRYKVTKRGQDVALRCDPISGHVSLYWYRQALGQGPEFLTYFNYEAQQDKSGLPNDRFSAERPEGSISTLTIQRTEQRDSAMYRCASSSGLAGVTDTQYFGPGTRLTVL.

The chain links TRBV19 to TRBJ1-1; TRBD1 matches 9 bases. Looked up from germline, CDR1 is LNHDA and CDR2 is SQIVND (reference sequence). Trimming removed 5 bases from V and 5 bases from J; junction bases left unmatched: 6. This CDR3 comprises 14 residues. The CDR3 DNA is TGTGCCAGTAGTTTTCGACAGGGGGTGACTGAAGCTTTCTTT. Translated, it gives CASSFRQGVTEAFF.

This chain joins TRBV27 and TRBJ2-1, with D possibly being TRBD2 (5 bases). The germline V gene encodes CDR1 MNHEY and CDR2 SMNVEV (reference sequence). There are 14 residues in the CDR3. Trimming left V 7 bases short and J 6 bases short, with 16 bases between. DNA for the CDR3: TGTGCCAGCACCCCCGGGGTTTTGAGCAATGAGCAGTTCTTC. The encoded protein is CASTPGVLSNEQFF.

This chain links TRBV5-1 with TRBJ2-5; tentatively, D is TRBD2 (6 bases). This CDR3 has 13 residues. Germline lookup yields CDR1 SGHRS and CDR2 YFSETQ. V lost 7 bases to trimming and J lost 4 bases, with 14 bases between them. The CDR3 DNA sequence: TGCGCCAGCTACGGGGAGGCCCCAGAGACCCAGTACTTC. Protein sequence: CASYGEAPETQYF.

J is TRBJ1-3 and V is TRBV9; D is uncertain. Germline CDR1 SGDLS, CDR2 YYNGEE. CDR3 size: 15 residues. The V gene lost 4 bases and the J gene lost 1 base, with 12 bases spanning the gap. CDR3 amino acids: CASSTEGGSGNTIYF. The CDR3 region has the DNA TGTGCCAGCAGCACCGAGGGCGGATCTGGAAACACCATATATTTT.

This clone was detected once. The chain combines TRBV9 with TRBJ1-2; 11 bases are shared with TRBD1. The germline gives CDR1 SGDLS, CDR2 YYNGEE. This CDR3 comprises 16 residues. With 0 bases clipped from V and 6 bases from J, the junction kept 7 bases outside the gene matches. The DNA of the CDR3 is TGTGCCAGCAGCGTAGGGACAGGGGGCGCGGGGAATGGCTACACCTTC. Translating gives CASSVGTGGAGNGYTF.

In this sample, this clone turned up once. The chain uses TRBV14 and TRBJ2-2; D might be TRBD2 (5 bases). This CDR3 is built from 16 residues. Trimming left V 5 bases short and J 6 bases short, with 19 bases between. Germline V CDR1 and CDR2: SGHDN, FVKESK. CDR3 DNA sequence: TGTGCCAGCAGCTCCCCGACTGCCCCCGGGGCCGGGGAGCTGTTTTTT. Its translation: CASSSPTAPGAGELFF.

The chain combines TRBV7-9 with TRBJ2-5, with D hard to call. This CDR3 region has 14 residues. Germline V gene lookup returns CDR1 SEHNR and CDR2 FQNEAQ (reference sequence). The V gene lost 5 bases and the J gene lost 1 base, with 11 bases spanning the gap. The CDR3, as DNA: TGTGCCAGCAGCCAGCCGGCAGCCCAAGAGACCCAGTACTTC. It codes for CASSQPAAQETQYF.

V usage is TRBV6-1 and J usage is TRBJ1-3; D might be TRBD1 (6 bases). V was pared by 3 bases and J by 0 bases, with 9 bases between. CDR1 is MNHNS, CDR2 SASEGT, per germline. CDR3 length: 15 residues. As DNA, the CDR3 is TGTGCCAGCAGTGACGACAGGAGCTCTGGAAACACCATATATTTT. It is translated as CASSDDRSSGNTIYF.

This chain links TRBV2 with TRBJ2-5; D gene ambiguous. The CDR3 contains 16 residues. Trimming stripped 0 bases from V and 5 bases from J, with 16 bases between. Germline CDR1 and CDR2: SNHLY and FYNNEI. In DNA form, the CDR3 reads TGTGCCAGCAGTGAAGCGCTCCGAAGGGATCGGGAGACCCAGTACTTC. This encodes CASSEALRRDRETQYF. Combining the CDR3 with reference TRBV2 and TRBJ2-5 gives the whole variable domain EPEVTQTPSHQVTQMGQEVILRCVPISNHLYFYWYRQILGQKVEFLVSFYNNEISEKSEIFDDQFSVERPDGSNFTLKIRSTKLEDSAMYFCASSEALRRDRETQYFGPGTRLLVL.

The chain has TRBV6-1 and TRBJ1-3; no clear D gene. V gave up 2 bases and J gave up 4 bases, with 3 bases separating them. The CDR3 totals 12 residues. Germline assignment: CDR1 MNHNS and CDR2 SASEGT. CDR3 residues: CASSEKGNTIYF. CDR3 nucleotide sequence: TGTGCCAGCAGTGAAAAAGGAAACACCATATATTTT.

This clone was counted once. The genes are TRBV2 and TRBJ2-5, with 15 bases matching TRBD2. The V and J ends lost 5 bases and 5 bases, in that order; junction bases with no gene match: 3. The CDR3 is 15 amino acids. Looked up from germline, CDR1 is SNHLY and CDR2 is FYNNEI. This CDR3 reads CASSTGTSGGETQYF. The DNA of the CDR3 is TGTGCCAGCAGTACCGGGACTAGCGGGGGGGAGACCCAGTACTTC.

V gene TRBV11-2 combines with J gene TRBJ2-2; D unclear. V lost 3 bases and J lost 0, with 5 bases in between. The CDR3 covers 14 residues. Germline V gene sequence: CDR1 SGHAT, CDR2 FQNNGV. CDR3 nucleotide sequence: TGTGCCAGCAGCTTTCAGTCGAACACCGGGGAGCTGTTTTTT. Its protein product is CASSFQSNTGELFF. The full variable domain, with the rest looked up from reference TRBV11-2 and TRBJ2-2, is EAGVAQSPRYKIIEKRQSVAFWCNPISGHATLYWYQQILGQGPKLLIQFQNNGVVDDSQLPKDRFSAERLKGVDSTLKIQPAKLEDSAVYLCASSFQSNTGELFFGEGSRLTVL.

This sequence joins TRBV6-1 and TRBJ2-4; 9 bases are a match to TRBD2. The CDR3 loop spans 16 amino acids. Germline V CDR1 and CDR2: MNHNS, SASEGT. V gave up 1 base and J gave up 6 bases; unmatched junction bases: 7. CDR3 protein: CASSEGSSGALNIQYF. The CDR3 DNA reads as TGTGCCAGCAGTGAAGGGTCTAGCGGGGCCCTAAACATTCAGTACTTC.

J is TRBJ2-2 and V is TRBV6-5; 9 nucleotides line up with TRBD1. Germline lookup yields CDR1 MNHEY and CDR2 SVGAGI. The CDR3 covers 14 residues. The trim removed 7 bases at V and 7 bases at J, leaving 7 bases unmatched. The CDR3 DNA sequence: TGTGCCAGCACCAGGACAGGGGAGAACGGGGAGCTGTTTTTT. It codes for CASTRTGENGELFF.

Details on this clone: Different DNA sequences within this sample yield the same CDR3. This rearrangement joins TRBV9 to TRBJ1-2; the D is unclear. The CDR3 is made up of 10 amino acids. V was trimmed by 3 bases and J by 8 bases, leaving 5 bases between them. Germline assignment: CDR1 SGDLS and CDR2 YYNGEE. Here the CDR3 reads CASSGQGYTF. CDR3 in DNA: TGTGCCAGCAGCGGCCAGGGCTACACCTTC.